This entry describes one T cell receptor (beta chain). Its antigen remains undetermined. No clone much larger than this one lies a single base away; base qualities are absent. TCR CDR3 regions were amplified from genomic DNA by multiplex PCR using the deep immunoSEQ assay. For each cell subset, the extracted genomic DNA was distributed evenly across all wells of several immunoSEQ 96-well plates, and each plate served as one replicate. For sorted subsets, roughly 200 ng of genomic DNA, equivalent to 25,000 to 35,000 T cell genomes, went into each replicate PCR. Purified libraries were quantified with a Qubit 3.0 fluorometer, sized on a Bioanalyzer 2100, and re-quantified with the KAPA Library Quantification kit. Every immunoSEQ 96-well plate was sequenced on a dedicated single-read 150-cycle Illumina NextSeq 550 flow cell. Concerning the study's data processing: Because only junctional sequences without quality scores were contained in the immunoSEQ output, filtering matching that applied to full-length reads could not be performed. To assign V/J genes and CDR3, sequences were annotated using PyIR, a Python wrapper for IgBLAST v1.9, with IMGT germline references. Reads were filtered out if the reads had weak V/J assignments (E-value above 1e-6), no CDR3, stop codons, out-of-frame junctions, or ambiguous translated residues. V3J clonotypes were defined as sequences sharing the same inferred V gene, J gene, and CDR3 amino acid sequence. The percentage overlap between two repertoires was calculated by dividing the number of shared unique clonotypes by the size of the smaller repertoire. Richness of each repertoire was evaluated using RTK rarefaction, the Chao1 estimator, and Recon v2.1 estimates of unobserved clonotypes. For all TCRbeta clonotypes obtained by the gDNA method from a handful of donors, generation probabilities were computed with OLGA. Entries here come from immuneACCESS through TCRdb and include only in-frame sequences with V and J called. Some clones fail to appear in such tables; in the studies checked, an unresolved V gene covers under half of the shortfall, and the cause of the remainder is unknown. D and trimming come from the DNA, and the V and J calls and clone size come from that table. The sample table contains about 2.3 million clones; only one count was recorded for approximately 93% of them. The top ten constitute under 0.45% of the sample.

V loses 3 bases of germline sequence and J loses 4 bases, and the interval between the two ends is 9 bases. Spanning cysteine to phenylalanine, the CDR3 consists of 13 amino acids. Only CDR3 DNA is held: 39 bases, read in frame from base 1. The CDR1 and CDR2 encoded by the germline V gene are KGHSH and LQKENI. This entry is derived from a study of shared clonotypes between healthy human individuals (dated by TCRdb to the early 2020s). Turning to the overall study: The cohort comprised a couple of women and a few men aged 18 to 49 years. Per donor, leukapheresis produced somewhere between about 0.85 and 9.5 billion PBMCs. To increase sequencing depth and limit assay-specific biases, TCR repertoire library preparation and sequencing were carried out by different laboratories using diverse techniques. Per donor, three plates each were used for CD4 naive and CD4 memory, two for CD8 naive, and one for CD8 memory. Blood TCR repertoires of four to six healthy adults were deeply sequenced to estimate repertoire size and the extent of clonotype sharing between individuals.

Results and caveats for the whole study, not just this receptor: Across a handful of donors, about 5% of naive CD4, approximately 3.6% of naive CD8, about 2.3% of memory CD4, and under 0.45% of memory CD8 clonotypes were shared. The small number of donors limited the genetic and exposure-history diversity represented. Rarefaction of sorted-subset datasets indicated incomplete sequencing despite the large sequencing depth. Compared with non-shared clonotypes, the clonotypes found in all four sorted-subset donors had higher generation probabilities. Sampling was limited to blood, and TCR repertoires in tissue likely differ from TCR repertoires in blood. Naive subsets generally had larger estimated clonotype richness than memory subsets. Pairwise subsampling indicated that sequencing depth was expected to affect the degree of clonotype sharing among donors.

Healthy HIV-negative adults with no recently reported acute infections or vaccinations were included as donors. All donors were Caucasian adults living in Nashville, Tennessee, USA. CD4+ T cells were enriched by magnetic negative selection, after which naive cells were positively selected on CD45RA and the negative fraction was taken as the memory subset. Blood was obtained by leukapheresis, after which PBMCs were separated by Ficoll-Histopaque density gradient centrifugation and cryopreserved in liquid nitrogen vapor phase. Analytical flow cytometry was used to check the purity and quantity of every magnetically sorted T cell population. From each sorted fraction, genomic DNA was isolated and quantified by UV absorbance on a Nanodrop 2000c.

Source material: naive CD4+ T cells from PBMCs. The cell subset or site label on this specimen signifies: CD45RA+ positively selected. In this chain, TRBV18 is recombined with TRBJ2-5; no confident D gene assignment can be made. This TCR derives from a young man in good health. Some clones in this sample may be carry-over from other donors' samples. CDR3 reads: CASSPTDTETQYF. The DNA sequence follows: TGTGCCAGCTCACCGACCGATACAGAGACCCAGTACTTC.